This T cell receptor (beta chain) was found in a study of cytomegalovirus exposure and HLA in healthy donors. Study-wide points: It was assumed in the presence/absence analyses that sequencing depth was roughly uniform across donors.

The CDR3 covers 13 residues. J lost 6 bases, V lost 2 bases, and 5 bases had no gene match. Germline V CDR1 and CDR2: GTSNPN, SVGIG (reference sequence). Primers for the PCR totalled 60 Vbeta and 13 Jbeta. Generated by immunoSEQ multiplex PCR, the TCRdb table keeps only in-frame clones and is missing some. The repertoire consists of fewer than 250,000 clones, with approximately 83% occurring once and the leading ten covering approximately 10%. Turning to this clone: What it binds is unknown.

The chain has TRBV30 and TRBJ2-7, with TRBD1 matching 9 bases. Specimen: PBMCs. The sequence was collected from a woman between 50 and 59 years old in good health and CMV-seropositive. CDR3 loop: CAWSPQGAGEQYF. The CDR3 nucleotides read TGTGCCTGGAGTCCACAGGGGGCGGGCGAGCAGTACTTC.